The T cell receptor (beta chain) described here comes from a study of a mutant IDH1 vaccine in newly diagnosed glioma. Study information: Vaccination began 4-6 weeks post radiotherapy alone, or with temozolomide cycles. There were approximately 60% males and around 38% females among treated patients, whose mean age was approximately 44 years. Before enrollment, the patients had been treated with radiotherapy alone, temozolomide alone, or both together. Most of them had received both.

Findings and caveats of the study: The occurrence of vaccine-induced immune responses was seen in around 93% of patients.

The method was immunoSEQ multiplex PCR; TCRdb's version includes in-frame clones alone and lacks a portion of them. Of 55,000 to 65,000 clones listed, 60% to 80% are singletons. The time point here: week 47, end of study. Doses comprised 300 ug of mutant IDH1 20-mer peptide each, plus topical imiquimod. This CDR3 spans 13 amino acids. Trimming left V 5 bases short and J 5 bases short, with 13 bases between. CDR1 SGHRS and CDR2 YFSETQ come from the germline V gene. About this clone itself: Its antigen is not identified.

This specimen was PBMCs, taken from a glioma patient whose treatment included an IDH1 peptide vaccine. This sequence was found in a man in his fifties or sixties with glioma. The chain joins TRBV5-1 to TRBJ2-5; D is unresolved. The CDR3 sequence: CASSADRTETQYF. As DNA, the CDR3 is TGCGCCAGCAGTGCCGACCGGACGGAGACCCAGTACTTC.